The next 14 T cell receptor beta chains were all read from a single sample in a study of response to subunit inactivated influenza vaccine. TCRdb processed the RT-PCR reads anew with MiXCR; each CDR3 protein has one entry. The table includes about 700,000 distinct CDR3 sequences, around 14% detected once. Specimen: PBMCs from blood, collected roughly 12 days after vaccination. The receptors here all came from a man aged 45-65 years who received an inactivated influenza vaccine.

This clonotype has a handful of counts. The chain couples TRBV9 to TRBJ2-1; TRBD2 agrees at 11 bases. V gave up 3 bases and J gave up 4 bases; unmatched junction bases: 6. Looked up from germline, CDR1 is SGDLS and CDR2 is YYNGEE. The CDR3 contains 16 residues. CDR3 sequence (DNA): TGTGCCAGCAGCGCACGTAGCGGGGGGGGATACAATGAGCAGTTCTTC. Its translation: CASSARSGGGYNEQFF. Variable domain in full (rest from reference TRBV9 and TRBJ2-1): DSGVTQTPKHLITATGQRVTLRCSPRSGDLSVYWYQQSLDQGLQFLIQYYNGEERAKGNILERFSAQQFPDLHSELNLSSLELGDSALYFCASSARSGGGYNEQFFGPGTRLTVL.

This clonotype was recorded a few times. V gene TRBV20-1 combines with J gene TRBJ2-3; TRBD1 matches at 7 bases. CDR3 size: 13 residues. Germline trimming cut 7 bases from V and 2 bases from J; bases unmatched to any gene: 6. Per germline, CDR1 DFQATT and CDR2 SNEGSKA (reference sequence). CDR3 nucleotide sequence: TGCAGTGAGAGGGACAGCTCCACAGATACGCAGTATTTT. It encodes CSERDSSTDTQYF.

This clonotype was observed a few times. The J gene is TRBJ1-6, the V gene TRBV20-1, with D unclear. Germline CDR1 and CDR2: DFQATT and SNEGSKA (reference sequence). The CDR3 is made up of 13 amino acids. Trimming stripped 1 base from V and 5 bases from J, with 6 bases between. As DNA, the CDR3 is TGCAGTGCTAGAGGGCAGGATAATTCACCCCTCCACTTT. It is translated as CSARGQDNSPLHF.

The table lists this clonotype with many counts. This chain connects TRBV20-1 to TRBJ1-5; no clear D gene. Trimming took off 6 bases at V and 2 bases at J, with 11 bases between the two ends. Germline CDR1 is DFQATT and CDR2 is SNEGSKA (reference sequence). The CDR3 runs 13 residues. CDR3 protein: CSAKRGGNQPQHF. DNA for the CDR3: TGCAGTGCCAAGAGAGGTGGCAATCAGCCCCAGCATTTT.

This clonotype has only a few counts. This chain links TRBV9 with TRBJ1-6; no reliable D call. V was shortened by 4 bases and J by 0 bases, with 14 bases between the two germline ends. CDR1 is SGDLS, CDR2 YYNGEE, per germline. This CDR3 is built from 17 residues. The CDR3 spells CASSPKSVSSYNSPLHF. In nucleotides, the CDR3 is TGTGCCAGCAGCCCAAAATCTGTGAGCTCCTATAATTCACCCCTCCACTTT. Filled out from reference TRBV9 and TRBJ1-6, the complete variable domain reads DSGVTQTPKHLITATGQRVTLRCSPRSGDLSVYWYQQSLDQGLQFLIQYYNGEERAKGNILERFSAQQFPDLHSELNLSSLELGDSALYFCASSPKSVSSYNSPLHFGNGTRLTVT.

The rearrangement links TRBV27 to TRBJ1-6; D is uncertain. In germline, CDR1 is MNHEY, CDR2 SMNVEV (reference sequence). V was pared by 3 bases and J by 9 bases, with 15 bases between. The CDR3 has 15 amino acids. The CDR3 loop is CASSFARIRGSPLHF. The CDR3, as DNA: TGTGCCAGCAGTTTCGCTAGGATACGGGGTTCACCCCTCCACTTT.

The V call is TRBV5-1, the J call TRBJ1-2, with D maybe TRBD1 (5 bases). From germline, CDR1 is SGHRS and CDR2 YFSETQ. Trimming cost V 5 bases and J 4 bases, with 15 bases left between them. CDR3 length equals 14 residues. CDR3 coding DNA: TGCGCCAGCAGTCCCCTTGATGGGGCCTATGGCTACACCTTC. Residues: CASSPLDGAYGYTF. The whole variable domain, filled in from reference TRBV5-1 and TRBJ1-2, reads KAGVTQTPRYLIKTRGQQVTLSCSPISGHRSVSWYQQTPGQGLQFLFEYFSETQRNKGNFPGRFSGRQFSNSRSEMNVSTLELGDSALYLCASSPLDGAYGYTFGSGTRLTVV.

Ten or more counts support this clonotype. The V gene is TRBV3-1, the J gene TRBJ2-1, with D hard to call. CDR3 length equals 15 residues. Germline-derived CDR1 and CDR2 are LGHDT and YNNKEL (reference sequence). The ends were cut back, 4 bases at V and 2 bases at J, with 12 bases in the middle. Here the CDR3 reads CASSPQMAPYNEQFF. In DNA, the CDR3 is TGTGCCAGCAGCCCTCAGATGGCCCCCTACAATGAGCAGTTCTTC.

The sample holds a few counts of this clonotype. The chain has TRBV7-8 and TRBJ2-6; TRBD1 aligns across 10 bases. The CDR3 totals 18 residues. V was clipped by 0 bases and J by 2 bases; unmatched bases: 4. The germline V gene encodes CDR1 SGHVS and CDR2 FQNEAQ. The CDR3 spells CASSLAGTGVAGANVLTF. The CDR3 DNA reads TGTGCCAGCAGCTTAGCCGGGACAGGGGTTGCTGGGGCCAACGTCCTGACTTTC.

V usage is TRBV6-1 and J usage is TRBJ2-1, with 9 bases aligning to TRBD2. CDR3 length: 15 residues. V was clipped by 6 bases and J by 3 bases; unmatched bases: 6. CDR1 is MNHNS and CDR2 is SASEGT in the germline V gene. The CDR3 spells CASRGGGANYNEQFF. DNA for the CDR3: TGTGCCAGCAGGGGCGGGGGGGCCAACTACAATGAGCAGTTCTTC.

Comment on this clonotype: Sequence at one end of the junction differs from germline and may be a read error. V usage is TRBV6-1 and J usage is TRBJ1-6; a weak D match, TRBD1 (6 bases). Germline V gene sequence: CDR1 MNHNS, CDR2 SASEGT. The CDR3 runs to 13 residues. The CDR3 DNA is TGTGCCAGCAGTGAAGATGGCCGAGGGGGGCAAGGCTTT. Protein: CASSEDGRGGQGF.

This chain links TRBV20-1 with TRBJ2-2, with TRBD2 identical over 7 bases. CDR3 length: 15 amino acids. V was clipped by 3 bases and J by 7 bases; unmatched bases: 11. Germline V gives CDR1 DFQATT, CDR2 SNEGSKA (reference sequence). The DNA for the CDR3 is TGCAGTGCTAGGGTCGGGACTATAAGTTTCGGGGAGCTGTTTTTT. It codes for CSARVGTISFGELFF.

This clonotype came up many times. The V call is TRBV12-3 or TRBV12-4, the J call TRBJ2-1; D might be TRBD1 or TRBD2, each matching 5 bases. This CDR3 contains 14 residues. V was trimmed by 2 bases and J by 10 bases, leaving 15 bases between them. CDR3 loop: CASSLRTRREEQFF. CDR3 bases: TGTGCCAGCAGTTTACGGACTCGCAGGGAGGAGCAGTTCTTC.

There are a few counts of this clonotype. The V call is TRBV4-2, the J call TRBJ2-2; D ambiguous. V shed 3 bases and J shed 6 bases, with 14 bases lying between them. The length of the CDR3 is 15 residues. In germline, CDR1 is LGHNA, CDR2 YNFKEQ. CDR3 bases: TGTGCCAGCAGCCAGGACCACTCCCGAGCCGGGGAGCTGTTTTTT. Translated, it gives CASSQDHSRAGELFF.